Below, one T cell receptor (beta chain) is given with its context. This sample stems from a study of blood T cell repertoires in COVID-19. Across the study: PBMCs, B-cell-depleted T cells, or T cells provided the cDNA or gDNA that made up the material.

Trimming removed 4 bases at V and 1 base at J, with 10 bases between. Germline values: CDR1 LGHNA, CDR2 YSLEER. The CDR3 contains 14 residues. Original methodology: For nucleated cells, counts were estimated from reference gene primer amplification. The data were produced by immunoSEQ multiplex PCR, yet TCRdb's version contains in-frame clones alone and is incomplete. V and J calls and clone size are as listed in that table; D and trimming were resolved from the DNA. The data show about 160,000 clones, 80% to 90% seen once. Sample: peripheral blood. The sequence was obtained from a woman between 55 and 75 years old who had recovered from COVID-19. The chain couples TRBV4-3 to TRBJ2-5; a weak D match, TRBD2 (5 bases). In nucleotides, the CDR3 is TGCGCCAGCAGCCGCCTCGCGGGCCAAGAGACCCAGTACTTC. Protein: CASSRLAGQETQYF.